These 27 T cell receptor beta chains originate from one sample sequenced in a study of STAT3 mutations in large granular lymphocyte leukemia. Study-wide findings and caveats: In T-cell large granular lymphocyte leukemia, about half of patients showed multiple immunodominant subclonotypes.

TCRdb keeps only in-frame clones here, not all; method: immunoSEQ multiplex PCR. There are several thousand clones in the sample; 85% to 95% occur only once, and approximately 30% lies in the top ten. Antigens for these TCRs are unknown. Sequences were obtained from peripheral blood mononuclear cells. Receptors originate from a man aged 55 to 70 with T-cell large granular lymphocyte leukemia. Some clones in this sample may be carry-over from other donors' samples.

The chain is built from TRBV28 and TRBJ1-2; D is unresolved. Deletions cut 7 bases from V and 4 bases from J, with 10 bases between. Germline loops: CDR1 MDHEN, CDR2 SYDVKM. The CDR3 sequence is 12 residues long. CDR3 sequence (DNA): TGTGCCAGCACAGGTCCGTTCTATGGCTACACCTTC. Residues: CASTGPFYGYTF.

This chain uses TRBV19 with TRBJ1-2; the D is unclear. The V gene's germline CDR1 is LNHDA and CDR2 SQIVND (reference sequence). V shed 5 bases and J shed 4 bases, with 14 bases lying between them. The CDR3 is 14 amino acids. CDR3: CASSSKTNVYGYTF. DNA for the CDR3: TGTGCCAGTAGTTCAAAGACAAACGTCTATGGCTACACCTTC.

This clone was seen a single time. The chain has TRBV27 and TRBJ2-7; the match to TRBD2 covers 7 bases. Germline CDR1 is MNHEY and CDR2 is SMNVEV (reference sequence). Trimming cost V 8 bases and J 3 bases; bases outside gene matches: 10. There are 14 residues in the CDR3. The DNA for the CDR3 is TGTGCCAGCTACGAAAGCGGGAAGTTCTACGAGCAGTACTTC. It specifies CASYESGKFYEQYF.

The rearrangement uses TRBV29-1 and TRBJ2-7; unclear D gene. The germline V and J ends were trimmed by 6 bases and 5 bases, with 14 bases remaining between them. Germline V gene data show CDR1 as SQVTM and CDR2 as ANQGSEA. The CDR3 length is 12 residues. This chain's CDR3 is CSVALYMDEQYF. CDR3 sequence (DNA): TGCAGCGTCGCCCTGTATATGGACGAGCAGTACTTC.

The V gene is TRBV19, the J gene TRBJ2-7; TRBD2 matches at 13 bases. CDR1 is LNHDA and CDR2 is SQIVND in the germline V gene (reference sequence). Trimming took 1 base from V and 7 from J; bases not matched to a gene: 4. The CDR3 sequence is 15 residues long. The CDR3 reads CASSIGTSGSKEQYF. The CDR3 bases are TGTGCCAGTAGTATAGGGACTAGCGGGAGTAAAGAGCAGTACTTC.

The chain combines TRBV19 with TRBJ1-2; 11 nucleotides match TRBD1. This CDR3 has 14 residues. CDR1 and CDR2 (germline): LNHDA, SQIVND (reference sequence). V gave up 4 bases and J gave up 7 bases; unmatched junction bases: 5. The CDR3 loop reads CASSTGQGAAGYTF. The CDR3 DNA sequence: TGTGCCAGTAGTACCGGACAGGGGGCGGCTGGCTACACCTTC.

The chain recombines TRBV9 with TRBJ2-3; D gene uncertain. V lost 3 bases, J lost 4 bases, and 18 bases lay in between. The CDR3 runs to 16 residues. In germline, CDR1 is SGDLS, CDR2 YYNGEE. The CDR3 protein is CASSGKTRLTSDTQYF. The CDR3 coding sequence is TGTGCCAGCAGCGGAAAGACTCGCTTAACGTCAGATACGCAGTATTTT.

V usage is TRBV18 and J usage is TRBJ2-7, with D hard to call. The CDR3 has 13 amino acids. In germline, CDR1 is KGHSH, CDR2 LQKENI. The V end lost 1 base, the J end lost 3 bases, and 7 bases lay between the germline ends. The chain's CDR3 is CASSPQDLYEQYF. The DNA of the CDR3 is TGTGCCAGCTCACCACAAGATCTCTACGAGCAGTACTTC.

This chain joins TRBV18 and TRBJ1-1; D remains unclear. Germline CDR1 and CDR2: KGHSH and LQKENI. Trimming left V 4 bases short and J 3 bases short, with 9 bases between. The CDR3 is made up of 13 amino acids. CDR3 protein: CASSLREDTEAFF. Here the CDR3 DNA reads TGTGCCAGCTCACTACGGGAAGACACTGAAGCTTTCTTT.

The chain couples TRBV4-2 to TRBJ2-7; TRBD1 agrees at 10 bases. The CDR3 consists of 14 residues. V gave up 2 bases and J gave up 5 bases; unmatched junction bases: 3. Germline-derived CDR1 and CDR2 are LGHNA and YNFKEQ. For the CDR3, the DNA is TGTGCCAGCAGCCAAACGGGGACAGGGGACGAGCAGTACTTC. Translation gives CASSQTGTGDEQYF.

The chain combines TRBV5-1 with TRBJ2-3; D is uncertain. V lost 0 bases to trimming and J lost 3 bases, with 8 bases between them. The CDR3 is 14 amino acids. Germline CDR1 SGHRS, CDR2 YFSETQ. Here the CDR3 reads CASSLGQPTDTQYF. The CDR3 bases are TGCGCCAGCAGCTTGGGTCAACCTACAGATACGCAGTATTTT. The entire variable domain, with the rest obtained from reference TRBV5-1 and TRBJ2-3, is as follows: KAGVTQTPRYLIKTRGQQVTLSCSPISGHRSVSWYQQTPGQGLQFLFEYFSETQRNKGNFPGRFSGRQFSNSRSEMNVSTLELGDSALYLCASSLGQPTDTQYFGPGTRLTVL.

This chain connects TRBV4-1 to TRBJ2-3; 13 nucleotides agree with TRBD2. The germline V gene encodes CDR1 MGHRA and CDR2 YSYEKL. V gave up 6 bases and J gave up 4 bases; unmatched junction bases: 7. This CDR3 has 16 residues. The CDR3, as DNA: TGCGCCAGCAGTCAGGGACTAGCGGGAATCGCAGATACGCAGTATTTT. Protein: CASSQGLAGIADTQYF.

This chain links TRBV5-1 with TRBJ2-3; 15 nucleotides match TRBD2. The CDR3 contains 18 residues. Germline CDR1 SGHRS, CDR2 YFSETQ. The trim removed 4 bases at V and 1 base at J, leaving 7 bases unmatched. CDR3 nucleotide sequence: TGCGCCAGCAGCCCGGGACTAGCGGGAGGCCGGGGCACAGATACGCAGTATTTT. Its translation is CASSPGLAGGRGTDTQYF.

The rearrangement links TRBV28 to TRBJ1-5, with D maybe TRBD1 (5 bases). The germline V gene has CDR1 MDHEN and CDR2 SYDVKM. Between the trimmed V and J ends, which lost 7 bases and 4 bases, there was a span of 11 bases. The CDR3 is 13 amino acids. CDR3 residues: CASTPGPNQPQHF. CDR3 nucleotide sequence: TGTGCCAGCACCCCGGGGCCTAATCAGCCCCAGCATTTT.

The gene calls are TRBV7-9 and TRBJ1-1; D is undetermined. This CDR3 region has 13 residues. Per the germline V gene, CDR1 is SEHNR and CDR2 is FQNEAQ (reference sequence). With 3 bases removed from V and 1 base from J, the gap between germline ends came to 6 bases. The CDR3 bases are TGTGCCAGCAGCTTCACCCAGAACACTGAAGCTTTCTTT. It encodes CASSFTQNTEAFF.

The gene calls are TRBV29-1 and TRBJ1-1; TRBD1 is a possible D gene (6 bases). The CDR3 is made up of 15 amino acids. Germline-derived CDR1 and CDR2 are SQVTM and ANQGSEA. V was cut by 6 bases and J by 6 bases, with 23 bases left in between. This CDR3 is CSVKGGARVPPEAFF. CDR3 bases: TGCAGCGTCAAAGGGGGTGCCAGGGTCCCTCCTGAAGCTTTCTTT.

The chain links TRBV7-9 to TRBJ2-1; no clear D gene. This CDR3 comprises 11 residues. V was clipped by 6 bases and J by 4 bases, with 4 bases between them. CDR1 and CDR2 from the germline V gene are SEHNR and FQNEAQ (reference sequence). The DNA of the CDR3 is TGTGCCAGCAGTATTTACAATGAGCAGTTCTTC. Its translation is CASSIYNEQFF.

The V and J genes are TRBV6-5 and TRBJ2-7; tentative D call: TRBD1 (5 bases). The V end lost 6 bases, the J end lost 6 bases, and 15 bases lay between the germline ends. This CDR3 is 13 amino acids long. Germline lookup yields CDR1 MNHEY and CDR2 SVGAGI. Here the CDR3 DNA reads TGTGCCAGCAGCCCTATCGACAGAGGCGAGCAGTACTTC. Its protein product is CASSPIDRGEQYF.

The chain is built from TRBV29-1 and TRBJ1-2, with 12 bases fitting TRBD1. CDR1 is SQVTM and CDR2 is ANQGSEA in the germline V gene. J lost 8 bases, V lost 4 bases, and 5 bases had no gene match. The CDR3 sequence is 13 residues long. The CDR3 loop reads CSVGDRGLRGYTF. Here the CDR3 DNA reads TGCAGCGTTGGGGACAGGGGGCTAAGGGGCTACACCTTC.

V is TRBV5-1 and J is TRBJ1-3; 7 nucleotides agree with TRBD1. The CDR3 sequence is 16 residues long. After removal of 3 bases from V and 3 bases from J, the junction contained 9 bases not matched to a gene. The germline V gene encodes CDR1 SGHRS and CDR2 YFSETQ. CDR3 coding DNA: TGCGCCAGCAGCTCCGGGACAGACCTACTTGGAAACACCATATATTTT. Protein product: CASSSGTDLLGNTIYF. The full variable domain, completed using reference TRBV5-1 and TRBJ1-3, is KAGVTQTPRYLIKTRGQQVTLSCSPISGHRSVSWYQQTPGQGLQFLFEYFSETQRNKGNFPGRFSGRQFSNSRSEMNVSTLELGDSALYLCASSSGTDLLGNTIYFGEGSWLTVV.

This sequence joins TRBV9 and TRBJ2-7; 13 bases fit TRBD2. Germline loops: CDR1 SGDLS, CDR2 YYNGEE. The CDR3 sequence is 15 residues long. V dropped 0 bases and J dropped 3; count of bases not matched to a gene: 0. This CDR3 is CASSVGLAGGYEQYF. In DNA, the CDR3 is TGTGCCAGCAGCGTAGGACTAGCGGGAGGCTACGAGCAGTACTTC.

V gene TRBV5-1 combines with J gene TRBJ1-1; perhaps TRBD1 as D (6 bases). This CDR3 region has 13 residues. Germline lookup yields CDR1 SGHRS and CDR2 YFSETQ. V was cut by 4 bases and J by 1 base, with 8 bases left in between. The CDR3 nucleotides are TGCGCCAGCAGCGTACAGGGGAACACTGAAGCTTTCTTT. Amino acids: CASSVQGNTEAFF.

The chain joins TRBV11-3 to TRBJ2-7; 7 bases map to TRBD1. The germline gives CDR1 SGHNT, CDR2 YENEEA. There are 14 residues in the CDR3. Unmatched junction bases numbered 6, after V lost 5 bases and J lost 2 bases. The CDR3 DNA follows: TGTGCCAGCAGCCCGTGGGACAGACCCTACGAGCAGTACTTC. Translated, it gives CASSPWDRPYEQYF.

This clone was recorded only once. The CDR3 sequence is CASSLGVAGLAADQYF. The CDR3 DNA follows: TGCGCCAGCAGCTTGGGAGTGGCGGGACTAGCGGCAGACCAGTACTTC. The rearrangement uses TRBV5-1 and TRBJ2-5; TRBD2 matches at 11 bases. Germline V gene data show CDR1 as SGHRS and CDR2 as YFSETQ. J gave up 10 bases and V 0 bases, and 11 bases lay outside the gene matches. The CDR3 consists of 16 residues.

This chain links TRBV7-3 with TRBJ2-7; 14 bases align to TRBD2. The CDR3 has 19 amino acids. The germline CDR1 and CDR2 sequences are SGHTA and FQGTGA. V dropped 4 bases and J dropped 1; count of bases not matched to a gene: 12. CDR3 in DNA: TGTGCCAGCAGCTCGCCACCGGGACTAGCGGGAGTACCTTCCTACGAGCAGTACTTC. Its protein is CASSSPPGLAGVPSYEQYF.

The V gene is TRBV5-1, the J gene TRBJ1-1; perhaps TRBD1 as D (6 bases). Germline V gene lookup returns CDR1 SGHRS and CDR2 YFSETQ. The CDR3 length is 13 residues. Trimming took 0 bases from V and 3 from J, leaving 6 bases between them. The CDR3 nucleotides read TGCGCCAGCAGCTTGGCAGGGGACACTGAAGCTTTCTTT. Amino acid sequence: CASSLAGDTEAFF.

This rearrangement joins TRBV11-1 to TRBJ2-3, with 7 nucleotides matching TRBD2. CDR3 length equals 16 residues. V shed 1 base, J shed 3 bases, and the junction held 7 bases outside the gene matches. Germline values: CDR1 SGHAT, CDR2 FQDESV (reference sequence). The CDR3 protein is CASSLVLTGGTDTQYF. The CDR3 DNA is TGTGCCAGCAGCTTAGTATTGACGGGAGGAACAGATACGCAGTATTTT.